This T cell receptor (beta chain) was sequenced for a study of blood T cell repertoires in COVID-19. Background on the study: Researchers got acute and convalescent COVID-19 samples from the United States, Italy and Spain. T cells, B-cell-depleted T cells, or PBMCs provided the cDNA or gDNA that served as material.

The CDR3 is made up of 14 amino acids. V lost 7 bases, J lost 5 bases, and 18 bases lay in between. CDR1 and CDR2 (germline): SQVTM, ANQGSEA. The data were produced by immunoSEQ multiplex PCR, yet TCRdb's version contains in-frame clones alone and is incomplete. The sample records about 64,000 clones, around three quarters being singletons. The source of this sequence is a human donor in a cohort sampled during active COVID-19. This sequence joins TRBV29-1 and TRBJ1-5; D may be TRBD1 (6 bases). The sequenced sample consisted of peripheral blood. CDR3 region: CSEPPGGAHQPQHF. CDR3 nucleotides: TGCAGCGAGCCCCCGGGGGGGGCTCATCAGCCCCAGCATTTT.